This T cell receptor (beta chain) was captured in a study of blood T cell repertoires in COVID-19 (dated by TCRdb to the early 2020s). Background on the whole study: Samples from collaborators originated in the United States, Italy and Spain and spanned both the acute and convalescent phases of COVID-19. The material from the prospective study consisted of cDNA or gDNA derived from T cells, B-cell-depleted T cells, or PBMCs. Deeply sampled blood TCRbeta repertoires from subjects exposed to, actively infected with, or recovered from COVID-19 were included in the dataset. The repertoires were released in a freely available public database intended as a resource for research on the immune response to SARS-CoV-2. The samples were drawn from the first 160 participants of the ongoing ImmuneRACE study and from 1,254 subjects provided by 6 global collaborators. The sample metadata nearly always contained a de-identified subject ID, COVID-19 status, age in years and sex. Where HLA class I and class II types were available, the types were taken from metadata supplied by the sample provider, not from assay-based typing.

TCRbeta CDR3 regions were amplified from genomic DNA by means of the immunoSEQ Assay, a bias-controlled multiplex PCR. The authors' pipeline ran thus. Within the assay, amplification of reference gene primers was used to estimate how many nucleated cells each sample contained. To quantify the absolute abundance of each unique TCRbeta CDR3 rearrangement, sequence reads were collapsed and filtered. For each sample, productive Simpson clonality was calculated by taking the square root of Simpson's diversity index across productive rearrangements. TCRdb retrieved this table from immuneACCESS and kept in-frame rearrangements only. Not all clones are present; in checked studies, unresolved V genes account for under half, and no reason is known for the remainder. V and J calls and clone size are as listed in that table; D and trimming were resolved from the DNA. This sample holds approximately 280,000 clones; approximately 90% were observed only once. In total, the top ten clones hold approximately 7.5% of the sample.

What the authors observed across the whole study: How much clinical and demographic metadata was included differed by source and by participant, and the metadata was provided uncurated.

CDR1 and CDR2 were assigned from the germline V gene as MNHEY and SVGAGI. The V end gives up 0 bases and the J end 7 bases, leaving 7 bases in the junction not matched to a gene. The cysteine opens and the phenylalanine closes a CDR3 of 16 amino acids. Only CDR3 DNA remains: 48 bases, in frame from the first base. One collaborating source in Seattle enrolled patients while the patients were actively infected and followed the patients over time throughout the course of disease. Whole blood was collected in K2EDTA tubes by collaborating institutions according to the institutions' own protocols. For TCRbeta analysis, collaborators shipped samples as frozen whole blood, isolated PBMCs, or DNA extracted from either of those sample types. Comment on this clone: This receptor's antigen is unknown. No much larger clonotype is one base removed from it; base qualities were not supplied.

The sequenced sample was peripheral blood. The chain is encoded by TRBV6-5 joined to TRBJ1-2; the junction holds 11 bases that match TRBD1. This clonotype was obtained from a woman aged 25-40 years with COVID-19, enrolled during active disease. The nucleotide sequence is TGTGCCAGCAGTTACTCCCGGACAGGGGGCGCGAGTGGCTACACCTTC. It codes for CASSYSRTGGASGYTF.